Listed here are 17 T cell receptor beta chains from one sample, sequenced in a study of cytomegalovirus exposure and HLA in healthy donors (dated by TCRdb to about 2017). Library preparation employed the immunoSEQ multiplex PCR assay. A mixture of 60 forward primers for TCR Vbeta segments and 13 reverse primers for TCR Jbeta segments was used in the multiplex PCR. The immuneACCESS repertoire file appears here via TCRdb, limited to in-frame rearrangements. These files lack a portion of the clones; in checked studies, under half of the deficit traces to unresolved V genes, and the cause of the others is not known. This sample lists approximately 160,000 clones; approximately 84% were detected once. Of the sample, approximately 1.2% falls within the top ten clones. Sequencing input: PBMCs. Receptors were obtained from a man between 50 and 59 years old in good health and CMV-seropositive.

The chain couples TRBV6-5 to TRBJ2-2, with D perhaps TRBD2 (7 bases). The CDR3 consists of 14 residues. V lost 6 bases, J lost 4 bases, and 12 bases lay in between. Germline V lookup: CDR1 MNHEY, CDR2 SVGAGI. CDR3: CASSHAGATGELFF. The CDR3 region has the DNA TGTGCCAGCAGCCATGCGGGGGCCACCGGGGAGCTGTTTTTT.

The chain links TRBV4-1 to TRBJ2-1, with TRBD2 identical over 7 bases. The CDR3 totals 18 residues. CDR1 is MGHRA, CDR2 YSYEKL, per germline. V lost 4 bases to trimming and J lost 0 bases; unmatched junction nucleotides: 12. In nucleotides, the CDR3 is TGCGCCAGCAGCCCCAGGGAGGGTCGCTTTCTCTCCTACAATGAGCAGTTCTTC. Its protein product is CASSPREGRFLSYNEQFF.

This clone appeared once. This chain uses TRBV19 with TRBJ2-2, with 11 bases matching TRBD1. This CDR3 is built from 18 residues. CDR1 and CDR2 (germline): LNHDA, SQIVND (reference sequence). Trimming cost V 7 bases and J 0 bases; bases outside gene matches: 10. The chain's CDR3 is CASIDTQGQGANTGELFF. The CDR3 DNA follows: TGTGCCAGTATCGATACCCAGGGACAGGGGGCGAACACCGGGGAGCTGTTTTTT.

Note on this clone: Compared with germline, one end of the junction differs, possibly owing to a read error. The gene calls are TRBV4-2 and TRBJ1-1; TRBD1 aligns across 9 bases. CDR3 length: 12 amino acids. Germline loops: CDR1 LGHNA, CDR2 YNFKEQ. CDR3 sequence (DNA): TGTGCCAGCAGAACAGGGGGCTTCCCTCCTCTCTTT. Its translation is CASRTGGFPPLF.

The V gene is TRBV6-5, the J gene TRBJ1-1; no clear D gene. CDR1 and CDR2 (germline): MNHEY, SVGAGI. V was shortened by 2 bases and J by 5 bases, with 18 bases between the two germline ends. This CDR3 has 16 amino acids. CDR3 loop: CASSYGRHRRWTEAFF. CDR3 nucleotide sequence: TGTGCCAGCAGTTACGGGAGGCATAGGCGGTGGACTGAAGCTTTCTTT.

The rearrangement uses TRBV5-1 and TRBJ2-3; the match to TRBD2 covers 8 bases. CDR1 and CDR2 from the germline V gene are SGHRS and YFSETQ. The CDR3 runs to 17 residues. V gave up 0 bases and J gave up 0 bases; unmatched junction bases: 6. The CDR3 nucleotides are TGCGCCAGCAGCTTGGGATACGCGGGGGGAAGCACAGATACGCAGTATTTT. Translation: CASSLGYAGGSTDTQYF.

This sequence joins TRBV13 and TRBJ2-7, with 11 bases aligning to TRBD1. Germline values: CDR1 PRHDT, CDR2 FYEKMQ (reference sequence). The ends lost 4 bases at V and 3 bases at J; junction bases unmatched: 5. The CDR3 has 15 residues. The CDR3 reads CASSSRTGGVYEQYF. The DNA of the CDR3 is TGTGCCAGCAGCTCAAGGACAGGGGGCGTCTACGAGCAGTACTTC. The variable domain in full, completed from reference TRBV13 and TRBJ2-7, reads AAGVIQSPRHLIKEKRETATLKCYPIPRHDTVYWYQQGPGQDPQFLISFYEKMQSDKGSIPDRFSAQQFSDYHSELNMSSLELGDSALYFCASSSRTGGVYEQYFGPGTRLTVT.

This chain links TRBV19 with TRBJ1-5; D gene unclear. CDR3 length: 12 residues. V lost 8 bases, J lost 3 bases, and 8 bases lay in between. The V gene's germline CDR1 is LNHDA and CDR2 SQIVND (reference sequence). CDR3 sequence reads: CASRTYNQPQHF. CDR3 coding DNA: TGTGCCAGTCGGACTTACAATCAGCCCCAGCATTTT.

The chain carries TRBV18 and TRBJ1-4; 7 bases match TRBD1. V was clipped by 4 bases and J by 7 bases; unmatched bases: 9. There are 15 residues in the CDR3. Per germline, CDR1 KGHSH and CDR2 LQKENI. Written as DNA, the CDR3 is TGTGCCAGCTCACGTCGACAGGGAGAAAGTGAAAAACTGTTTTTT. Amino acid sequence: CASSRRQGESEKLFF.

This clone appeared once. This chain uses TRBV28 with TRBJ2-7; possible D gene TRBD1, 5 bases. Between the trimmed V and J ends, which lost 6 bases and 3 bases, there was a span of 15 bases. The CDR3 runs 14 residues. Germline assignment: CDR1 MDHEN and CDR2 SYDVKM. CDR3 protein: CASSPRQPLYEQYF. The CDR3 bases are TGTGCCAGCAGCCCTCGACAGCCTCTCTACGAGCAGTACTTC.

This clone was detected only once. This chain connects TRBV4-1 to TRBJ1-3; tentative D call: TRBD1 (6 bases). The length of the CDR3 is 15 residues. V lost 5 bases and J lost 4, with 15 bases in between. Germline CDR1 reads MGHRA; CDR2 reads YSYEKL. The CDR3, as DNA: TGCGCCAGCAGCTTCGGGGCCCAGGGGGGAAACACCATATATTTT. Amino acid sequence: CASSFGAQGGNTIYF.

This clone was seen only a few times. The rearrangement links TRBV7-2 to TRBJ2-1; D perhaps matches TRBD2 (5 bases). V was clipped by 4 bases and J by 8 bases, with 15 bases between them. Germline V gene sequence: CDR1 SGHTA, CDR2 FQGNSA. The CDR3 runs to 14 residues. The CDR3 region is CASSSPNPGDEQFF. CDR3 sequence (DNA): TGTGCCAGCAGCTCGCCGAACCCCGGGGATGAGCAGTTCTTC.

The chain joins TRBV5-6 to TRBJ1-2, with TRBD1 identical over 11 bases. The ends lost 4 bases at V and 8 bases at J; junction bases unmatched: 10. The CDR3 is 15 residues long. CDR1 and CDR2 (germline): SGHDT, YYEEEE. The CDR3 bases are TGTGCCAGCAGCCCGGACAGGGGGCCCCCCTGGGGCTACACCTTC. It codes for CASSPDRGPPWGYTF.

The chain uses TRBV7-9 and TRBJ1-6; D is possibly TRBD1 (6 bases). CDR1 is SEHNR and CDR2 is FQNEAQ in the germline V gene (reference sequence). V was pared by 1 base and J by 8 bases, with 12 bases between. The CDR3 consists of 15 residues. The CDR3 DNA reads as TGTGCCAGCAGCTTAGGGAACAACAGGGATTCACCCCTCCACTTT. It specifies CASSLGNNRDSPLHF. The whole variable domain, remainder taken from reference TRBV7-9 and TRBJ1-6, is DTGVSQNPRHKITKRGQNVTFRCDPISEHNRLYWYRQTLGQGPEFLTYFQNEAQLEKSRLLSDRFSAERPKGSFSTLEIQRTEQGDSAMYLCASSLGNNRDSPLHFGNGTRLTVT.

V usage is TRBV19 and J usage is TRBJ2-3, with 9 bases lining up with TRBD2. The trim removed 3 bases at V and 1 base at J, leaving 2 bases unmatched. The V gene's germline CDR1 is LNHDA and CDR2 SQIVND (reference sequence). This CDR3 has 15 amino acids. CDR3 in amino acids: CASSIGLARTDTQYF. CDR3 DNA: TGTGCCAGTAGTATCGGACTAGCGCGCACAGATACGCAGTATTTT.

In DNA, the CDR3 is TGTGCCAGCAGTGAACAGGGGGCGCAACTCAGTGAGCAGTACTTC. Its protein product is CASSEQGAQLSEQYF. The rearrangement uses TRBV6-1 and TRBJ2-7, with 8 nucleotides matching TRBD1. The V segment lost 2 bases and the J segment 7 bases; nucleotides outside the gene matches: 10. Germline-derived CDR1 and CDR2 are MNHNS and SASEGT. This CDR3 contains 15 residues.

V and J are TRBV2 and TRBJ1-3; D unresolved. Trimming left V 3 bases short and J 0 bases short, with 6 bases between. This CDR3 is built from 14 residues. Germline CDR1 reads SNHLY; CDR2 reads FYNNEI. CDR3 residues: CASSDRSSGNTIYF. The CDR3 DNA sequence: TGTGCCAGCAGTGACCGGAGCTCTGGAAACACCATATATTTT.